This T cell receptor (beta chain) was captured by sequencing in a study of T-cell reconstitution after alpha-beta-depleted transplantation in children. Preparation of the TCRbeta library involved a method that used unique molecular identifiers. MiXCR, run by TCRdb on the PCR reads, gives a single entry per CDR3 protein. The sample shows 600,000 to 700,000 distinct CDR3 sequences, over 15% of them seen only once. Germline-derived CDR1 and CDR2 are MNHNY and SVGAGI (reference sequence). The CDR3 sequence is 13 residues long. The V and J ends lost 6 bases and 1 base respectively, with 10 bases between them.

Material: PBMCs from the stem cell graft donor, obtained from the stem cell graft. The V and J genes are TRBV6-6 and TRBJ2-7; D gene uncertain. The source is a human donor who donated a stem cell graft to a child with acute myeloid leukemia. The CDR3 is CASSPGFSYEQYF. For the CDR3, the DNA is TGTGCCAGCAGCCCCGGGTTTTCCTACGAGCAGTACTTC.